A single sample gave rise to the 9 T cell receptor beta chains below, sequenced in a study of T cell changes during pregnancy in multiple sclerosis. Method: immunoSEQ multiplex PCR; TCRdb's copy keeps in-frame clones and lacks some. In the table there are fewer than 60,000 clones, around 92% of which are singletons. Sequencing was performed on CD4+ T cells from peripheral blood mononuclear cells, taken after pregnancy. These receptors all come from a female donor with multiple sclerosis, enrolled in a pregnancy study.

V and J are TRBV20-1 and TRBJ1-3; D unresolved. Trimming shortened V by 6 bases and J by 0 bases, and 3 bases separated the two germline ends. The germline V gene encodes CDR1 DFQATT and CDR2 SNEGSKA (reference sequence). The CDR3 is 11 residues long. The CDR3 nucleotides are TGCAGTGCCTTCTCTGGAAACACCATATATTTT. Its protein is CSAFSGNTIYF.

The chain uses TRBV10-2 and TRBJ2-3; 15 positions match TRBD2. The CDR3 contains 16 residues. The J segment lost 4 bases and the V segment lost 3 bases, leaving 2 bases of the junction unmatched. The V gene's germline CDR1 is WSHSY and CDR2 SAAADI. CDR3 DNA: TGCGCCAGCAGTGACCGGACTAGCGGGGGGGCAGATACGCAGTATTTT. Its protein product is CASSDRTSGGADTQYF.

This clone was detected once. The chain combines TRBV19 with TRBJ1-2, with TRBD1 matching 7 bases. The CDR3 extends over 13 amino acids. Germline CDR1 is LNHDA and CDR2 is SQIVND (reference sequence). The junction had 4 bases not matched to a gene; V was cut back by 3 bases and J by 6 bases. CDR3 region: CASSIRTGDGYTF. DNA of the CDR3: TGTGCCAGTAGTATCCGGACAGGTGATGGCTACACCTTC.

This sequence joins TRBV18 and TRBJ1-4, with D perhaps TRBD1 (6 bases). The CDR3 sequence is 17 residues long. The V gene's germline CDR1 is KGHSH and CDR2 LQKENI. The germline V and J ends were trimmed by 3 bases and 4 bases, with 18 bases remaining between them. Written as DNA, the CDR3 is TGTGCCAGCTCACCGGGATTCGGGGGGGCTGGTAATGAAAAACTGTTTTTT. Its protein product is CASSPGFGGAGNEKLFF. Full variable domain (outside the CDR3, taken from reference TRBV18 and TRBJ1-4): NAGVMQNPRHLVRRRGQEARLRCSPMKGHSHVYWYRQLPEEGLKFMVYLQKENIIDESGMPKERFSAEFPKEGPSILRIQQVVRGDSAAYFCASSPGFGGAGNEKLFFGSGTQLSVL.

The rearrangement joins TRBV7-2 to TRBJ1-5; 7 bases match TRBD1. V lost 5 bases, J lost 3 bases, and 4 bases stayed unmatched. CDR3 length: 14 amino acids. The germline V gene encodes CDR1 SGHTA and CDR2 FQGNSA. The chain's CDR3 is CASSQGTVNQPQHF. The CDR3 DNA reads as TGTGCCAGCAGCCAAGGGACAGTCAATCAGCCCCAGCATTTT.

J is TRBJ2-7 and V is TRBV7-2, with D possibly TRBD2 on 5 matching bases. The germline gives CDR1 SGHTA, CDR2 FQGNSA. V lost 1 base and J 1 base, leaving 11 bases between the germline ends. The CDR3 totals 15 residues. CDR3 sequence: CASSLGSGGSYEQYF. CDR3 in DNA: TGTGCCAGCAGCTTAGGGTCCGGCGGGTCCTACGAGCAGTACTTC.

The chain joins TRBV6-5 to TRBJ2-2; TRBD2 is a possible D gene (7 bases). The V end lost 10 bases, the J end lost 4 bases, and 13 bases lay between the germline ends. The CDR3 is 13 amino acids. In germline, CDR1 is MNHEY, CDR2 SVGAGI. The CDR3 sequence: CATRGGGTGELFF. The CDR3 DNA is TGTGCCACCAGGGGCGGGGGCACCGGGGAGCTGTTTTTT.

The chain uses TRBV10-1 and TRBJ1-3; TRBD1 is a possible D gene (5 bases). Germline-derived CDR1 and CDR2 are WNHNN and SYGVQD (reference sequence). Trimming took 7 bases from V and 0 from J, leaving 13 bases between them. The CDR3 contains 15 residues. CDR3 sequence reads: CASKKQVPSGNTIYF. DNA for the CDR3: TGCGCCAGCAAAAAACAGGTTCCCTCTGGAAACACCATATATTTT.

The rearrangement joins TRBV19 to TRBJ1-1; TRBD1 matches 7 bases. Germline loops: CDR1 LNHDA, CDR2 SQIVND (reference sequence). This CDR3 is built from 15 residues. J gave up 0 bases and V 4 bases, and 5 bases lay outside the gene matches. The CDR3 sequence: CASSTLGGLNTEAFF. CDR3 in DNA: TGTGCCAGTAGTACATTAGGGGGCTTGAACACTGAAGCTTTCTTT.